This TCR beta chain was identified in a study of shared clonotypes between healthy human individuals. Deletions cut 0 bases from V and 4 bases from J, with 12 bases between. Germline V gene data show CDR1 as SGHVS and CDR2 as FQNEAQ. The CDR3 loop spans 15 amino acids. Study-wide points: The authors sampled blood alone, and tissue repertoires likely differ.

Sequencing was performed with immunoSEQ multiplex PCR; in TCRdb, only in-frame clones are kept and a portion is missing. There are about a million clones in the sample; more than 75% occur only once, and over 1.3% lies in the top ten. Points on this clone: Its antigen is as yet unknown.

This receptor was obtained from a man aged 18-30 years in good health. Sequencing input: memory CD4+ T cells sorted from blood. The sample's subset: CD45RA-negative fraction. The chain recombines TRBV7-8 with TRBJ2-5; no clear D. CDR3 DNA: TGTGCCAGCAGCTTAGCTATGATGGGGATAGAGACCCAGTACTTC. Translation: CASSLAMMGIETQYF.